Listed here are 13 T cell receptor beta chains from one sample, sequenced in a study of tumor-infiltrating lymphocytes in primary liver carcinoma. Joint extraction of RNA and DNA used roughly 18-34 mg of bulk tissue that was unsorted. The authors made TCR beta cDNA from about 500 ng total RNA with a constant-region primer. Each TCR beta library was derived from three nested multiplex PCR rounds that employed slightly modified ARM-PCR. The first two PCR rounds used TRBV1-TRBV30 forward primers with a C-beta reverse primer, 10 to 11 cycles each. TCRdb analysed the multiplex PCR reads with MiXCR anew, one entry per CDR3 protein. The sample lists roughly 48,000 distinct CDR3 sequences; 70% to 80% were seen once. The specimen sequenced was liver tumor tissue from sampling region 3. This sample's subset: tumor region T3, left-lateral pole. The receptor set was obtained from a middle-aged man with primary liver carcinoma and hepatitis B virus infection.

Regarding this clonotype: One end of the junction fails to match germline, which may point to a read error. The chain recombines TRBV5-1 with TRBJ2-6; maybe TRBD1 (6 bases). The germline V gene has CDR1 SGHRS and CDR2 YFSETQ. The CDR3 is 15 residues long. The CDR3 spells CASSPGGSGANFLTF. CDR3 DNA: TGCGCCAGCTCTCCTGGGGGCTCTGGGGCCAACTTCCTGACTTTC.

This clonotype appeared a single time. The J gene is TRBJ1-5, the V gene TRBV6-6; 7 bases agree with TRBD1. Germline trimming cut 5 bases from V and 11 bases from J; bases unmatched to any gene: 15. Germline V gives CDR1 MNHNY, CDR2 SVGAGI (reference sequence). The length of the CDR3 is 15 residues. The CDR3 spells CASSPRQGPHHSQHF. DNA of the CDR3: TGTGCCAGCAGTCCTCGACAGGGTCCCCATCATTCCCAGCATTTT.

The chain is built from TRBV6-2 or TRBV6-3 and TRBJ2-2, with 9 bases matching TRBD2. J gave up 15 bases and V 10 bases, and 18 bases lay outside the gene matches. The germline V gene encodes CDR1 MNHEY and CDR2 SVGEGT. The CDR3 is 14 amino acids. CDR3 coding DNA: TGTGCCACTAGTAGCGGGAGATATGCCGGGGCGGTGTTTTTT. This encodes CATSSGRYAGAVFF.

The V call is TRBV12-3 or TRBV12-4, the J call TRBJ1-1, with unresolved D. This CDR3 is 14 amino acids long. The germline V and J ends were trimmed by 10 bases and 1 base, with 16 bases remaining between them. The DNA of the CDR3 is TGTGCCAACATTCCCCGGGGATCGAACACTGAAGCTTTCTTT. Translating gives CANIPRGSNTEAFF.

The sample holds many counts of this clonotype. This rearrangement joins TRBV10-3 to TRBJ1-3; D gene ambiguous. V was cut by 3 bases and J by 1 base, with 4 bases left in between. This CDR3 comprises 13 residues. Germline V lookup: CDR1 ENHRY, CDR2 SYGVKD. The CDR3 sequence is CAISEQSGNTIYF. Here the CDR3 DNA reads TGTGCCATCAGTGAACAATCTGGAAACACCATATATTTT.

This clonotype appeared a few times. This CDR3 fails to terminate in the conserved phenylalanine or tryptophan, so it likely reflects a read error. Because the CDR3's place on the DNA is in doubt, the DNA is left out and the CDR3 is given as listed by TCRdb. The chain uses TRBV14 and TRBJ2-3; the D call TRBD2 from the table was never checked on the DNA. A total of 15 residues make up the CDR3, ends included. The germline CDR1 and CDR2 sequences are SGHDN and FVKESK. The CDR3 here is CASSPSWIHTDTQYL.

As to this clonotype: The CDR3 ends on some other residue instead of the conserved phenylalanine or tryptophan, so this is likely a read error. No DNA is shown, since the ends of the CDR3 on it are uncertain; the CDR3 is the one TCRdb lists. This rearrangement joins TRBV6-5 to TRBJ2-1; the table calls TRBD1, which could not be checked here. The CDR3 adds up to 14 amino acids, both ends counted. Germline CDR1 MNHEY, CDR2 SVGAGI. The CDR3 reads CSSSPFPEGSIGFS.

This clonotype was observed at least ten times. The V gene is TRBV28, the J gene TRBJ2-3; the match to TRBD1 covers 9 bases. V was pared by 9 bases and J by 0 bases, with 10 bases of the junction left unmatched. Germline V CDR1 and CDR2: MDHEN, SYDVKM. This CDR3 spans 16 amino acids. The CDR3 nucleotides are TGTGCCAGTGGGGACAGGGTCTTATCTAGCACAGATACGCAGTATTTT. It yields the protein CASGDRVLSSTDTQYF.

The V call is TRBV29-1, the J call TRBJ1-2; a weak D match, TRBD1 (5 bases). The CDR3 sequence is 12 residues long. V dropped 4 bases and J dropped 6 bases, with 12 bases sitting between them. The germline gives CDR1 SQVTM, CDR2 ANQGSEA. The chain's CDR3 is CSVAKTVNGYTF. CDR3 nucleotides: TGCAGCGTTGCCAAGACAGTAAATGGCTACACCTTC.

The genes are TRBV11-2 and TRBJ2-3; 9 nucleotides line up with TRBD2. J lost 4 bases, V lost 1 base, and 6 bases had no gene match. Germline CDR1 SGHAT, CDR2 FQNNGV. CDR3 length: 16 residues. CDR3 loop: CASSLVEGGRADTQYF. CDR3 nucleotide sequence: TGTGCCAGCAGCTTAGTGGAGGGCGGGAGGGCAGATACGCAGTATTTT.

This clonotype was seen just once. No conserved phenylalanine or tryptophan is present at the end of the CDR3, so a read error is the likely explanation. The chain couples TRBV14 to TRBJ1-1; no definite D call. Trimming pared 3 bases from V and 6 bases from J, leaving 8 bases between. The V gene's germline CDR1 is SGHDN and CDR2 FVKESK. CDR3 length: 12 amino acids. The CDR3 is CASSHDWAEAFY. CDR3 nucleotides: TGTGCCAGCAGCCATGACTGGGCTGAAGCTTTCTAT.

This clonotype was picked up many times. The chain combines TRBV28 with TRBJ2-5, with TRBD1 matching 10 bases. Looked up from germline, CDR1 is MDHEN and CDR2 is SYDVKM. The CDR3 covers 14 residues. The trim removed 5 bases at V and 4 bases at J, leaving 4 bases unmatched. Here the CDR3 reads CASSPGQGRETQYF. The CDR3, as DNA: TGTGCCAGCAGTCCGGGACAGGGGAGAGAGACCCAGTACTTC.

This clonotype occurred a few times. The V gene is TRBV4-2, the J gene TRBJ2-2; the match to TRBD2 covers 7 bases. Germline CDR1 and CDR2: LGHNA and YNFKEQ. V shed 0 bases and J 15 bases; nucleotides not matched to a gene: 13. This CDR3 has 15 amino acids. CDR3 protein: CASSQELGNTGGLFF. The CDR3 DNA reads as TGTGCCAGCAGCCAAGAGCTGGGAAACACCGGGGGGTTGTTTTTT.